The rows below give T cell receptor beta chains drawn from one sample of a study of blood T cell repertoires in COVID-19. The data were produced by immunoSEQ multiplex PCR, yet TCRdb's version contains in-frame clones alone and is incomplete. The sample includes roughly 100,000 clones, around 87% of them seen just once. The specimen was peripheral blood. The receptors shown here come from a human donor in a cohort sampled during active COVID-19. Each CDR3 is given with its conserved first and last residue. Fields, in order: D gene, J gene, V gene, clone size, CDR3 DNA, CDR3 protein. D genes are given only for firm matches. Where a row states a size, it is once, few, many or the class of an expanded clone; other rows omit it.

>-|TRBJ1-1|TRBV21-1|-
TGTGCCAGCAGTAAAACGACGTTCCCTAACCGTGCAAGAACCCAGGGGGCTTTCTTT
CASSKTTFPNRARTQGAFF
>-|TRBJ2-7|TRBV3-1/TRBV3-2|-
TGTGCCAGCAGCTTCTCTTCCTACGAGCAGTACTTC
CASSFSSYEQYF
>-|TRBJ1-2|TRBV11-1|-
TGTGCCAGCAGCCCACCAGACAGCTATGGTGGCTACACCTTC
CASSPPDSYGGYTF
>-|TRBJ1-4|TRBV6-5|-
TGTGCCAGCATTGGTTCAACGGGGGAAAAACTGTTTTTT
CASIGSTGEKLFF
>-|TRBJ1-3|TRBV2|-
TGTGCCAGCAGCTTGGGGGGGCTCCTAGCGGGAAACACCATATATTTT
CASSLGGLLAGNTIYF
>TRBD1|TRBJ1-2|TRBV6-5|-
TGTGCCAGCAGTAGCCGGACAGGGGGGCTATACACCTTC
CASSSRTGGLYTF
>-|TRBJ2-1|TRBV9|-
TGTGCCAGCAGCGTTTTCTACGCGGGCTACAATGAGCAGTTCTTC
CASSVFYAGYNEQFF
>-|TRBJ2-2|TRBV7-2|-
TGTGCCAGCAGCTTAGTGGGGGGGCCCGGGGAGCTGTTTTTT
CASSLVGGPGELFF
>-|TRBJ2-1|TRBV27|once
TGTGCCAGCAGTTTTCGAGGGCAGTACAATGAGCAGTTCTTC
CASSFRGQYNEQFF
>TRBD2|TRBJ2-1|TRBV27|-
TGTGCCAGCAGCCTTTCTGCGGGGGTTTACAATGAGCAGTTCTTC
CASSLSAGVYNEQFF
>-|TRBJ2-3|TRBV19|-
TGTGCCAGTAGTGACTTCTCTGCAGATACGCAGTATTTT
CASSDFSADTQYF
>-|TRBJ1-4|TRBV6-1|-
TGTGCCAGCAGTGACCCTAGACAGTCAACTAATGAAAAACTGTTTTTT
CASSDPRQSTNEKLFF
>TRBD1|TRBJ2-7|TRBV9|-
TGTGCCAGCAGCTCGGAGGGGACAGGGCACTACGAGCAGTACTTC
CASSSEGTGHYEQYF
>TRBD2|TRBJ2-5|TRBV5-4|-
TGTGCCAGCAGGGCTAGCGGGACTCAAGAGACCCAGTACTTC
CASRASGTQETQYF
>-|TRBJ1-4|TRBV25-1|once
TGTGCCAGCAGTGGCCGACAGACAACTAATGAAAAACTGTTTTTT
CASSGRQTTNEKLFF
>TRBD1|TRBJ1-3|TRBV7-2|-
TGTGCCAGCAGCTTAGTTGACAGGGGGTCTAGAAACACCATATATTTT
CASSLVDRGSRNTIYF
>-|TRBJ1-5|TRBV5-4|-
TGTGCCAGCAGCTTGCAAGGGGTAAGCCAGCCCCAGCATTTT
CASSLQGVSQPQHF
>TRBD1|TRBJ1-5|TRBV19|-
TGTGCCAGTAGTATACCACCCCGGACAGGTCAGGGCAATCAGCCCCAGCATTTT
CASSIPPRTGQGNQPQHF
>-|TRBJ2-7|TRBV7-9|-
TGTGCCAGCACCGAGACAGTAACCTACGAGCAGTACTTC
CASTETVTYEQYF
>-|TRBJ2-5|TRBV5-1|-
TGCGCCAGCAGCCAGGACAGCAACCAAGAGACCCAGTACTTC
CASSQDSNQETQYF
>-|TRBJ2-7|TRBV27|-
TGTGCCAGCAGTTTATCTTGGGGGCCCTACGAGCAGTACTTC
CASSLSWGPYEQYF
>TRBD2|TRBJ2-2|TRBV24-1|once
TGTGCCACCAGAGTAGCGGGTGGGGAGCTGTTTTTT
CATRVAGGELFF
>-|TRBJ1-2|TRBV4-2|once
TGTGCCAGCAGCCCCGAAGGGGCGTTTGGGTCTTCTGGCTACACCTTC
CASSPEGAFGSSGYTF
>-|TRBJ2-5|TRBV30|-
TGTGCCTGGAGTGTACTGGGAGAAGCCCAAGAGACCCAGTACTTC
CAWSVLGEAQETQYF
>-|TRBJ2-5|TRBV6-5|-
TGTGCCAGCAGCCACCCTGCGGAGACCCAGTACTTC
CASSHPAETQYF
>TRBD2|TRBJ2-1|TRBV5-8|-
TGTGCCAGCAGCGACCGACTAGCCCTAGTGCATGAGCAGTTCTTC
CASSDRLALVHEQFF
>-|TRBJ1-6|TRBV5-1|-
TGCGCCAGCAGTCCCACCTCGGGGAATTCACCCCTCCACTTT
CASSPTSGNSPLHF
>-|TRBJ1-5|TRBV15|-
TGTGCCACCAGCAGGGGGGGGACGCGGAATCAGCCCCAGCATTTT
CATSRGGTRNQPQHF